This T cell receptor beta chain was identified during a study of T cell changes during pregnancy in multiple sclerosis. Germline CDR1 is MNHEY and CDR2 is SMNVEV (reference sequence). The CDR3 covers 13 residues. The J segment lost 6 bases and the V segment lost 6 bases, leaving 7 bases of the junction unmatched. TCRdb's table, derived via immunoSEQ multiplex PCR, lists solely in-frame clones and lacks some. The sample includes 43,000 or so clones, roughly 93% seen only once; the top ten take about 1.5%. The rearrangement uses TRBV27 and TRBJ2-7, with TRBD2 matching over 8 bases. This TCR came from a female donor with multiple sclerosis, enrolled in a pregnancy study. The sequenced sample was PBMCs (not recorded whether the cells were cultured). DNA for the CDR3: TGTGCCAGCAGCCTGGGACTAGTCTCCGAGCAGTACTTC. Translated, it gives CASSLGLVSEQYF.